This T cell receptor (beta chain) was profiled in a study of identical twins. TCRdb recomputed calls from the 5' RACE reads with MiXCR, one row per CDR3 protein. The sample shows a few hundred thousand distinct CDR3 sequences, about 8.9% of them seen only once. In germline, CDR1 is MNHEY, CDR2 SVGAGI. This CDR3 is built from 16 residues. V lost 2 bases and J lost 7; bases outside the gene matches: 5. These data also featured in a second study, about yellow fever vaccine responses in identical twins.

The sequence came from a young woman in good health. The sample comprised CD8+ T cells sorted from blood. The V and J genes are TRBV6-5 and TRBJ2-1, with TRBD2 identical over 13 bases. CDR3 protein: CASSYMGTSGVNEQFF. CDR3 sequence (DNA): TGTGCCAGCAGTTACATGGGGACTAGCGGGGTGAATGAGCAGTTCTTC.